The rows below give T cell receptor beta chains drawn from one sample of a study of human T cells and chemical hapten exposure. One entry per CDR3 protein, called by TCRdb with MiXCR from the RACE reads. In the table there are 69,000 or so distinct CDR3 sequences, 10% of which are singletons. The sequencing used whole blood, collected in connection with sensitization to the hapten diphenylcyclopropenone (DPC). Receptors originate from a woman aged 45 to 65 with alopecia areata. Some clones in this sample may be carry-over from other donors' samples. Both conserved end residues are part of each CDR3. The size field is filled for only some rows; it gives once, few, many or a size class.

clone_size j_call v_call cdr3_aa
once TRBJ2-5 TRBV2 CASRNQETQYF
. TRBJ1-6 TRBV12-3/TRBV12-4 CASSSGVGSYNSPLHF
many TRBJ1-5 TRBV19 CASSIEPGGAPGNQPQHF
many TRBJ2-5 TRBV30 CAWSRLGQETQYF
. TRBJ2-5 TRBV7-2 CASNPGISGAQETQYF
few TRBJ2-7 TRBV18 CASSSGGYEQYF
many TRBJ1-6 TRBV5-1 CASSLDGENSPLHF
. TRBJ1-1 TRBV7-2 CASSARTGAHGAFF
many TRBJ2-5 TRBV7-6 CASSVNRAGETQYF
many TRBJ2-3 TRBV4-1 CASSQTGVGTDTQYF
. TRBJ1-4 TRBV20-1 CSARPLDRPNEKLFF
many TRBJ1-1 TRBV4-2 CASSQSDVHEAFF
many TRBJ2-1 TRBV6-5 CASSPRTSGNNEQFF
many TRBJ1-5 TRBV10-2 CASSEPNQPQHF
. TRBJ1-3 TRBV2 CASRQDVSGNTIYF
. TRBJ1-5 TRBV20-1 CSATGVTLHNQPQHF
. TRBJ2-1 TRBV3-1 CASSHNLNEQFF
. TRBJ2-1 TRBV4-2 CASSQEGGDAVQEFF
many TRBJ1-3 TRBV7-6 CASSLSADRGHGNTIYF
. TRBJ2-7 TRBV6-2/TRBV6-3 CASSYSSFMTARTGEQYF
many TRBJ2-1 TRBV20-1 CSASFVVHEQFF
. TRBJ2-1 TRBV11-2 CASSPIRDYREEQFF
. TRBJ1-2 TRBV30 CAWSVLHMAGNGYTF